The sequence of this T cell receptor (beta chain) was determined in a study of cytomegalovirus exposure and HLA in healthy donors. Trimming took off 4 bases at V and 3 bases at J, with 15 bases between the two ends. Germline values: CDR1 SGDLS, CDR2 YYNGEE. The CDR3 is 15 amino acids. Study observations and caveats: Subsequent analysis revealed that first-cohort TCR clusters tended to co-occur in the approximately 120 validation repertoires. Reported results showed that the classifier diagnosed cytomegalovirus status with high specificity and sensitivity.

The data were produced by immunoSEQ multiplex PCR, yet TCRdb's version contains in-frame clones alone and is incomplete. This table has 97,000 or so clones, roughly 85% appearing once. The donors were members of the validation cohort, which comprised 90 to 150 subjects and was separate from the first cohort of 730 or so subjects. This clone has just one count. Its antigen is still unknown. This chain uses TRBV9 with TRBJ2-3; possibly TRBD2 for D (7 bases). The sequence was collected from a woman in her 30s in good health and CMV-seronegative. Sequenced material: PBMCs. CDR3 protein: CASSLGGLTTDTQYF. The CDR3 DNA reads as TGTGCCAGCAGCCTCGGGGGGCTGACTACAGATACGCAGTATTTT.